This T cell receptor beta chain was profiled in a study of cytomegalovirus exposure and HLA in healthy donors. For the study at large: The roughly 100 million unique TCR beta sequences, from about 170 million T cells, were found by an earlier analysis.

The PCR employed 60 Vbeta primers together with 13 Jbeta primers. Assay used: immunoSEQ multiplex PCR; TCRdb lists only in-frame clones, some missing. Among a few hundred thousand clones listed, about 83% were seen once. Germline-derived CDR1 and CDR2 are SGHTA and FQGNSA. The junction had 10 bases not matched to a gene; V was cut back by 2 bases and J by 3 bases. The CDR3 sequence is 17 residues long. Whole-study results and caveats: Researchers had no immune exposure information except CMV serostatus available. A later analysis by the authors found several of the most significant clusters apparently linked to common viral pathogens.

As regards this clone: The antigen remains undetermined.

The receptor comes from a woman aged 45 to 65 in good health and CMV-seropositive. The chain links TRBV7-2 to TRBJ2-5; 9 positions match TRBD2. Specimen: PBMCs. CDR3 sequence (DNA): TGTGCCAGCAGCTTAAGGTTCACTAGCGGGCCTAAAGAGACCCAGTACTTC. Its protein is CASSLRFTSGPKETQYF. Supplemented by reference TRBV7-2 and TRBJ2-5, the full variable domain reads GAGVSQSPSNKVTEKGKDVELRCDPISGHTALYWYRQSLGQGLEFLIYFQGNSAPDKSGLPSDRFSAERTGGSVSTLTIQRTQQEDSAVYLCASSLRFTSGPKETQYFGPGTRLLVL.